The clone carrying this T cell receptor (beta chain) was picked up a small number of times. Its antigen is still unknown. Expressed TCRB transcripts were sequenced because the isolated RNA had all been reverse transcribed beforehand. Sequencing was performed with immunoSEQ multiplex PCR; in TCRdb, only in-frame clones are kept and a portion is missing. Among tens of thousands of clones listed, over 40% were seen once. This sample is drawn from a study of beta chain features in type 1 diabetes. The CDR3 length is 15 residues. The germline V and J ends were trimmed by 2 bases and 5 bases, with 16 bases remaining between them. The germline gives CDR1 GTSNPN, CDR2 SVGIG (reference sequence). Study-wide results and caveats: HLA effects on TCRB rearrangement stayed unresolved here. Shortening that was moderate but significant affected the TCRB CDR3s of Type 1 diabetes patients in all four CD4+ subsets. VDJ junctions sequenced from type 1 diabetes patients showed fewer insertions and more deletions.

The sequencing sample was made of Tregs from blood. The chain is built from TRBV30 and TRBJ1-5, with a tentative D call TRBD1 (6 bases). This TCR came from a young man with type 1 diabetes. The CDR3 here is CAWSIGGAIDQPQHF. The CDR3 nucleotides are TGTGCCTGGAGTATCGGGGGGGCGATCGATCAGCCCCAGCATTTT.